This T cell receptor beta chain was captured in a study of shared clonotypes between healthy human individuals (dated by TCRdb to about 2020). Looking at the study overall: The cohort included a few men and two women between 18 and 49 years of age. Libraries were prepared and TCR repertoires were sequenced by different laboratories using diverse techniques, in order to increase sequencing depth and limit assay-specific biases. Per donor, leukapheresis produced somewhere between about 0.9 and 10 billion PBMCs. Blood TCR repertoires of roughly 5 healthy adults were deeply sequenced to estimate repertoire size and the extent of clonotype sharing between individuals. Per donor, three plates each were used for CD4 naive and CD4 memory, two for CD8 naive, and one for CD8 memory.

Using the deep immunoSEQ assay, TCR CDR3 regions were amplified from genomic DNA by multiplex PCR. For each cell subset, the extracted genomic DNA was distributed evenly across all wells of several immunoSEQ 96-well plates, and each plate served as one replicate. For sorted subsets, roughly 190 ng of genomic DNA, equivalent to around 30,000 T cell genomes, went into each replicate PCR. Purified libraries were measured with a Qubit 3.0 fluorometer, size-checked on a Bioanalyzer 2100, and measured again with the KAPA Library Quantification kit. Each immunoSEQ 96-well plate was sequenced on its own single-read 150-cycle Illumina NextSeq 550 flow cell. As for how the authors treated the data: Because the immunoSEQ output held only junctional sequences and lacked quality scores, the filtering could not match the filtering applied to full-length reads. To assign V/J genes and CDR3, sequences were annotated using PyIR, a Python wrapper for IgBLAST v1.9, with IMGT germline references. Reads were filtered out if the reads had weak V/J assignments (E-value above 1e-6), no CDR3, stop codons, out-of-frame junctions, or ambiguous translated residues. A V3J clonotype was defined by an identical inferred V gene, J gene, and CDR3 amino acid sequence. Percentage overlap between repertoires was computed as shared unique clonotypes divided by the size of the smaller repertoire. Richness of each repertoire was evaluated using RTK rarefaction, the Chao1 estimator, and Recon v2.1 estimates of unobserved clonotypes. Generation probabilities for all TCRbeta clonotypes obtained by the gDNA method from several donors were computed using OLGA. TCRdb stores this immuneACCESS table with in-frame sequences only. Part of the clones is absent; in the studies checked, under half of the shortfall reflects unresolved V genes, and no reason is known for the rest. From that table come the V and J calls and clone size; the DNA was used to work out D and trimming. The sample has about 1,800,000 clones on record, about 95% of them singletons. The top ten clones comprise 1% to 1.5% of the sample.

The research as a whole found: When a handful of donors were compared, the shared fraction of clonotypes was about 5% for naive CD4, about 4% for naive CD8, 2.3% for memory CD4, and 0.35% to 0.4% for memory CD8. Naive subsets generally had larger estimated clonotype richness than memory subsets did. Only blood was sampled, and tissue TCR repertoires likely differ from those in blood. The small number of donors limited the genetic and exposure-history diversity represented. Based on pairwise subsampling, the degree of clonotype sharing among donors was expected to be affected by sequencing depth. Rarefaction of sorted-subset datasets indicated incomplete sequencing despite the large sequencing depth. Compared with non-shared clonotypes, the clonotypes found in all four sorted-subset donors had higher generation probabilities.

In the case of this clone: Its antigen is unknown. Within one base of it there is no much larger clone, and no base qualities were kept.

CD8 naive samples consisted of CD45RO-negative cells that were positively selected for CCR7, yielding a CD45RA+CCR7+ population without TemRA cells. Donors were healthy HIV-negative adults with no recently reported acute infections or vaccinations. Only Caucasian adults living in Nashville, Tennessee, USA were represented among the donors. Blood was obtained by leukapheresis, after which PBMCs were separated by Ficoll-Histopaque density gradient centrifugation and cryopreserved in liquid nitrogen vapor phase. Purity and quantity of every magnetically sorted T cell population were checked by analytical flow cytometry. Genomic DNA was isolated from every sorted fraction and measured by UV absorbance on a Nanodrop 2000c. From the germline V gene, CDR1 is SQVTM and CDR2 is ANQGSEA. Clipping removes 1 base from V and 2 bases from J, with 6 as the unmatched junction base count. From the cysteine through the phenylalanine, the CDR3 covers 15 amino acids. Of the read, only the CDR3 DNA is kept; its 45 bases are in frame from base 1.

The chain uses TRBV29-1 and TRBJ2-7, with TRBD2 matching 9 junction bases. This TCR derives from a man aged 18-30 years in good health. Sequenced: naive CD8+ T cells sorted from blood. The sample's cell subset or site, from its label and the paper: CD45RA+CCR7+. The CDR3 protein is CSVEVRLAGTYEQYF. The nucleotide sequence reads as follows: TGCAGCGTTGAAGTTCGGCTAGCGGGGACCTACGAGCAGTACTTC.